This TCR beta chain is from a study of T-cell reconstitution after alpha-beta-depleted transplantation in children. The study, taken as a whole, reports: There were some patients whose high TCRbeta diversity at day 60 came from surviving recipient T cells and thymic progenitors. Several hundred expanded graft clones reportedly were the source of alpha-beta T cells about two months after transplant. T-cell numbers and diversity one year post-transplant derived largely from freshly generated T cells.

V was clipped by 1 base and J by 6 bases, with 16 bases between them. The CDR3 consists of 15 residues. Germline CDR1 reads SGHTA; CDR2 reads FQGNSA. Using unique molecular identifiers, the investigators prepared the TCRbeta library. TCRdb reanalysed the PCR reads using MiXCR and keeps one entry per CDR3 protein. The sample carries over 200,000 distinct CDR3 sequences, approximately 8% recorded once. As concerns this clonotype: Its specificity is not known.

The chain carries TRBV7-2 and TRBJ2-7; D may be TRBD2 (6 bases). The sample was PBMCs, mostly from graft donor cells, taken 360 days after TCRalphabeta/CD19-depleted stem cell transplant. The receptor comes from a male patient between 2 and 10 years old who had a stem cell transplant for acute myeloid leukemia, so the T cells may come from the graft donor. CDR3 protein: CASSLDMGGLAEQYF. CDR3 sequence (DNA): TGTGCCAGCAGCTTAGATATGGGGGGTCTCGCCGAGCAGTACTTC.